One and the same sample provided the 25 T cell receptor beta chains below, sequenced in a study of control samples from healthy donors and cancer patients. TCRdb keeps only in-frame clones here, not all; method: immunoSEQ multiplex PCR. This sample has some 150,000 clones, with 89% found just once. The sequencing input was blood. The receptors shown here come from a man aged 25-45 years in good health.

Comments on this clone: One end of the junction is discordant with germline, which a read error may explain. The chain is built from TRBV12-3 or TRBV12-4 and TRBJ2-1; TRBD1 aligns across 8 bases. The CDR3 totals 13 residues. The CDR3 here is CASSLGQGPRLVF. CDR3 DNA sequence: TGTGCCAGCAGTTTAGGACAGGGGCCTCGATTGGTCTTC.

V usage is TRBV6-2 or TRBV6-3 and J usage is TRBJ1-2; D is undetermined. CDR3 length: 13 residues. V lost 6 bases to trimming and J lost 2 bases, with 10 bases between them. The germline V gene encodes CDR1 MNHEY and CDR2 SVGEGT. The CDR3 DNA follows: TGTGCCAGCAGCCGTGCCGGAAACTATGGCTACACCTTC. The encoded protein is CASSRAGNYGYTF.

This chain links TRBV27 with TRBJ1-3; D ambiguous. The V and J ends lost 6 bases and 2 bases respectively, with 17 bases between them. The CDR3 consists of 16 residues. CDR1 MNHEY and CDR2 SMNVEV come from the germline V gene (reference sequence). The CDR3 DNA reads as TGTGCCAGCAGCTTCCCGGACCCATCCCCTGGAAACACCATATATTTT. This gives the protein CASSFPDPSPGNTIYF.

V and J are TRBV4-3 and TRBJ2-1; 7 bases align to TRBD2. CDR3 length: 18 amino acids. The germline CDR1 and CDR2 sequences are LGHNA and YSLEER. Trimming at V came to 0 bases and at J to 3 bases, leaving 11 bases not matched to a gene. CDR3 DNA: TGCGCCAGCAGCCAAGAGATGGGCGGGAGTGGGATCTACAATGAGCAGTTCTTC. It is translated as CASSQEMGGSGIYNEQFF.

The J gene is TRBJ1-2, the V gene TRBV7-8; no clear D. The V gene's germline CDR1 is SGHVS and CDR2 FQNEAQ. Trimming took off 1 base at V and 1 base at J, with 7 bases between the two ends. CDR3 length: 14 amino acids. The CDR3 DNA follows: TGTGCCAGCAGCTTAGGGTTAATTAACTATGGCTACACCTTC. Translation: CASSLGLINYGYTF.

This chain joins TRBV11-1 and TRBJ1-4; TRBD1 matches 7 bases. In germline, CDR1 is SGHAT, CDR2 FQDESV (reference sequence). The CDR3 sequence is 14 residues long. Trimming took 5 bases from V and 5 from J; bases not matched to a gene: 5. The CDR3 loop reads CASSPGTVNEKLFF. CDR3 DNA sequence: TGTGCCAGCAGCCCCGGGACAGTAAATGAAAAACTGTTTTTT.

This chain connects TRBV19 to TRBJ2-3; TRBD2 matches 12 bases. This CDR3 spans 18 amino acids. From germline, CDR1 is LNHDA and CDR2 SQIVND (reference sequence). Unmatched junction bases numbered 6, after V lost 0 bases and J lost 2 bases. This CDR3 is CASSIDLAGGDNTDTQYF. CDR3 sequence (DNA): TGTGCCAGTAGTATAGATCTAGCGGGAGGGGACAACACAGATACGCAGTATTTT.

The chain has TRBV4-2 and TRBJ1-3; the D is unclear. The V end was cut by 1 base, the J end by 4 bases, with 8 bases between. CDR3 length equals 14 residues. Germline V gene lookup returns CDR1 LGHNA and CDR2 YNFKEQ. For the CDR3, the DNA is TGTGCCAGCAGCCAAGTCTCCGACGGAAACACCATATATTTT. This sequence encodes CASSQVSDGNTIYF.

The V gene is TRBV24-1, the J gene TRBJ2-5, with D tentatively TRBD1 (6 bases). With 6 bases removed from V and 0 bases from J, the gap between germline ends came to 7 bases. The CDR3 has 13 residues. The germline gives CDR1 KGHDR, CDR2 SFDVKD. CDR3 loop: CATSRGYQETQYF. CDR3 sequence (DNA): TGTGCCACCAGTAGGGGGTACCAAGAGACCCAGTACTTC.

CDR3 sequence reads: CASSPGLAGVNYEQYF. CDR3 sequence (DNA): TGTGCCAGCAGCCCAGGACTAGCGGGGGTGAACTACGAGCAGTACTTC. The chain is built from TRBV3-1 (or the pseudogene TRBV3-2) and TRBJ2-7; 13 bases line up with TRBD2. Germline lookup yields CDR1 LGHDT and CDR2 YNNKEL (reference sequence). Trimming removed 4 bases from V and 3 bases from J; junction bases left unmatched: 6. The CDR3 has 16 amino acids.

The chain links TRBV21-1 to TRBJ1-5. TRBV21-1 is a pseudogene segment. CDR3 length: 16 residues. This CDR3 reads CASSKPGQPRCQPQHF. DNA of the CDR3: TGTGCCAGCAGCAAACCGGGCCAACCTCGGTGTCAGCCCCAGCATTTT.

The gene calls are TRBV7-2 and TRBJ1-6; 7 positions match TRBD1. Trimming took 0 bases from V and 5 from J; bases not matched to a gene: 4. The CDR3 is made up of 16 amino acids. Germline assignment: CDR1 SGHTA and CDR2 FQGNSA. The CDR3 is CASSLALGQHNSPLHF. The CDR3 DNA reads TGTGCCAGCAGCTTAGCTCTGGGACAGCATAATTCACCCCTCCACTTT. Filled out from reference TRBV7-2 and TRBJ1-6, the complete variable domain reads GAGVSQSPSNKVTEKGKDVELRCDPISGHTALYWYRQSLGQGLEFLIYFQGNSAPDKSGLPSDRFSAERTGGSVSTLTIQRTQQEDSAVYLCASSLALGQHNSPLHFGNGTRLTVT.

V gene TRBV7-8 combines with J gene TRBJ2-7, with D possibly being TRBD1 or TRBD2 (5 bases each). The CDR3 consists of 14 residues. Trimming shortened V by 6 bases and J by 6 bases, and 18 bases separated the two germline ends. The germline gives CDR1 SGHVS, CDR2 FQNEAQ. In DNA form, the CDR3 reads TGTGCCAGCAGACGTTCGGGGACGTTGGGCGAGCAGTACTTC. This encodes CASRRSGTLGEQYF.

The chain couples TRBV27 to TRBJ1-5, with D perhaps TRBD1 (6 bases). V lost 5 bases and J lost 6, with 17 bases in between. The CDR3 runs 15 residues. In germline, CDR1 is MNHEY, CDR2 SMNVEV (reference sequence). CDR3 amino acids: CASSPRQAGTQPQHF. The DNA of the CDR3 is TGTGCCAGCAGTCCCCGACAGGCCGGTACTCAGCCCCAGCATTTT.

The chain carries TRBV4-3 and TRBJ1-1, with 8 bases that match TRBD1. Looked up from germline, CDR1 is LGHNA and CDR2 is YSLEER. Trimming removed 1 base from V and 8 bases from J; junction bases left unmatched: 3. This CDR3 contains 13 residues. The CDR3 DNA reads as TGCGCCAGCAGCCAAGGGGACAGGAGGGAAGCTTTCTTT. It translates to CASSQGDRREAFF.

The chain combines TRBV24-1 with TRBJ2-1, with 9 bases that match TRBD2. Germline-derived CDR1 and CDR2 are KGHDR and SFDVKD. After removal of 11 bases from V and 8 bases from J, the junction contained 6 bases not matched to a gene. The CDR3 covers 12 residues. The CDR3 nucleotides are TGTGCCAGTAGCGGGAGTTTACATGAGCAGTTCTTC. Amino acid sequence: CASSGSLHEQFF.

This clone is a singleton in its sample. V and J are TRBV24-1 and TRBJ1-5; D remains ambiguous. V was trimmed by 5 bases and J by 3 bases, leaving 19 bases between them. This CDR3 is built from 17 residues. Looked up from germline, CDR1 is KGHDR and CDR2 is SFDVKD. The DNA for the CDR3 is TGTGCCACCAGTGGAGTGCGTGGAGGAGACCTCAATCAGCCCCAGCATTTT. It is translated as CATSGVRGGDLNQPQHF.

The chain is built from TRBV2 and TRBJ2-2, with D uncertain. In germline, CDR1 is SNHLY, CDR2 FYNNEI. This CDR3 comprises 16 residues. The ends were cut back, 5 bases at V and 0 bases at J, with 13 bases in the middle. Here the CDR3 reads CASSYDAYSNTGELFF. The CDR3 DNA reads as TGTGCCAGCAGTTACGACGCCTACTCGAACACCGGGGAGCTGTTTTTT.

V gene TRBV7-2 combines with J gene TRBJ2-3, with 7 bases matching TRBD2. V was pared by 7 bases and J by 8 bases, with 12 bases of the junction left unmatched. Germline V gene sequence: CDR1 SGHTA, CDR2 FQGNSA. There are 14 residues in the CDR3. This CDR3 is CASMGGRSTVTQYF. CDR3 coding DNA: TGTGCCAGCATGGGCGGGAGATCCACCGTTACGCAGTATTTT.

The V gene is TRBV19, the J gene TRBJ1-1; TRBD1 agrees at 7 bases. CDR1 and CDR2 from the germline V gene are LNHDA and SQIVND (reference sequence). V lost 4 bases, J lost 2 bases, and 7 bases stayed unmatched. The CDR3 consists of 15 residues. CDR3: CASSKTGTANTEAFF. DNA for the CDR3: TGTGCCAGTAGTAAAACAGGGACAGCCAACACTGAAGCTTTCTTT.

This clone was observed once. The chain links TRBV19 to TRBJ2-7; 11 nucleotides line up with TRBD2. The CDR3 is 14 amino acids. The V gene's germline CDR1 is LNHDA and CDR2 SQIVND (reference sequence). J lost 4 bases, V lost 5 bases, and 4 bases had no gene match. The CDR3 reads CASSSSGGPYEQYF. In nucleotides, the CDR3 is TGTGCCAGTAGTTCTAGCGGGGGGCCTTACGAGCAGTACTTC.

This chain's CDR3 is CASSPRAAGDHEQYF. The DNA for the CDR3 is TGTGCCAGCAGCCCGAGGGCCGCGGGAGACCACGAGCAGTACTTC. The chain uses TRBV6-2 or TRBV6-3 and TRBJ2-7; 7 bases map to TRBD2. V trimming: 6 bases; J trimming: 5 bases; junction bases outside the gene matches: 13. CDR3 size: 15 residues. Germline V gene sequence: CDR1 MNHEY, CDR2 SVGEGT.

This rearrangement joins TRBV6-5 to TRBJ2-3; 8 positions agree with TRBD2. J was trimmed by 2 bases and V by 2 bases; bases with no gene match: 6. Germline V gives CDR1 MNHEY, CDR2 SVGAGI. This CDR3 spans 16 amino acids. Here the CDR3 DNA reads TGTGCCAGCAGTTACGACGGGAGGGCAGTCACAGATACGCAGTATTTT. Its translation: CASSYDGRAVTDTQYF.

CDR3 sequence (DNA): TGTGCCAGCAGCGTAGCTGGGACAGGGGAGAACACTGAAGCTTTCTTT. It codes for CASSVAGTGENTEAFF. This chain connects TRBV9 to TRBJ1-1; 10 nucleotides line up with TRBD1. CDR1 and CDR2 from the germline V gene are SGDLS and YYNGEE. V gave up 0 bases and J gave up 1 base; unmatched junction bases: 3. CDR3 size: 16 residues.

This clone appeared once. The chain recombines TRBV2 with TRBJ2-2, with a possible D match to TRBD2 (6 bases). V gave up 1 base and J gave up 1 base, with 10 bases separating them. CDR3 length: 16 amino acids. Germline CDR1 reads SNHLY; CDR2 reads FYNNEI. CDR3 amino acids: CASSEEGSGNTGELFF. CDR3 nucleotide sequence: TGTGCCAGCAGTGAAGAGGGTAGCGGGAACACCGGGGAGCTGTTTTTT.